The sequence of this T cell receptor beta chain was determined in a study of T cells in Graves' hyperthyroidism and ophthalmopathy. CDR3 size: 13 residues. In germline, CDR1 is GTSNPN, CDR2 SVGIG (reference sequence). V was clipped by 0 bases and J by 6 bases, with 11 bases between them. The sample holds many counts of this clonotype. The study defined stable Graves' hyperthyroidism as no ophthalmopathy progression within 18 months. Patients aged 18 to 65 had newly diagnosed hyperthyroidism lasting under 2 months. The study left out patients who had uncontrolled infection, other autoimmune disease, pregnancy or lactation. Fresh peripheral blood, around 9.5 ml, yielded the PBMCs. There were TCR beta CDR3 regions amplified from RNA transcripts. TCR CDR3 underwent first-round RT-PCR with the HTBI primer set. Via MiXCR, TCRdb re-called the multiplex PCR reads, giving one row per CDR3 protein. The sample consists of hundreds of thousands of distinct CDR3 sequences, approximately 14% of them appearing once.

Sample: blood. This TCR was recovered from a woman in her late teens or twenties with Graves' hyperthyroidism. This sequence joins TRBV30 and TRBJ2-5; D possibly matches TRBD1 or TRBD2 (5 bases each). CDR3 DNA sequence: TGTGCCTGGAGTGTGGGGACGGTAAAGACCCAGTACTTC. Protein sequence: CAWSVGTVKTQYF.